This TCR beta chain was sequenced in a study of cytomegalovirus exposure and HLA in healthy donors (dated by TCRdb to about 2017). Background for the entire study: An earlier analysis of some 550 of the donors reported 250 to 300 Gb of sequence data and 120 million or so unique TCR beta sequences from about 179 million T cells. To decide whether each TCR beta V gene segment behaved as functional or pseudogenic, an earlier analysis of nearly 600 of the donors relied on high-throughput TCR beta sequencing. The aim of the study was to test whether cataloging public T cell receptors could identify signatures of past pathogen exposure. Alongside the repertoire data, information on donor age, sex, ethnicity and CMV serostatus was compiled. Genome-wide SNP genotypes for about 65% of the roughly 670 donors were used in a later genetic analysis, which treated that subset as a discovery cohort. Rather than drawing on any new phenotypic data, the later analysis identified candidate immune exposures from TCR beta sequences and the way those sequences occurred across donors. The genetic ancestry cluster associated with self-reported Caucasian donors included 81% of the 398 genotyped donors. Every discovery cohort repertoire had been produced on one sequencing platform. An early release covering just under 650 HLA-typed donors comprised roughly 300 gigabases of sequencing data and around 85 million unique TCR sequences. The T cell repertoires of 666 subjects were profiled by immunosequencing and related to cytomegalovirus serostatus. Both class I and class II loci were covered by HLA typing, at four-digit resolution. Across about 380 genotyped donors of the cohort, an average of approximately 240,000 unique TCR beta nucleotide sequences per donor were sequenced, and roughly 17% of those sequences were non-productive. In addition to the first cohort of approximately 650 subjects, a separate validation cohort of 100 to 150 different subjects was used. Roughly five DR-DQ haplotypes were handled as single units for association and clustering, since linkage in the cohort was strong. To study patterns of TCR occurrence, a later analysis re-analyzed previously published TCR beta repertoires from around 660 donors and added high-resolution HLA genotyping. The number of typed donors differed by locus: roughly 629-640 for A, B, C, DRB1 and DQB1; approximately 530 for DQA1; approximately 600 for DPA1; and 450 to 480 for DPB1. To predict cytomegalovirus infection status, the study combined high-throughput TCR immunosequencing, statistical association of individual TCRs with disease status, and machine learning.

What the study reported, not specific to this receptor: Several of the top co-occurrence clusters appeared to be linked to parvovirus B19, influenza, CMV and Epstein-Barr virus, according to a later analysis. Because HLA typing was unavailable for some donors at each locus, only the typed subset was used in association tests. The study listed 170 or so TCR beta chains as associated with cytomegalovirus. A later analysis found that HLA-associated TCR beta chains were more clonally expanded and had lower generation probabilities than equally common non-associated chains. It was suggested by the authors that the approach could potentially be generalized to other disease states and immunological phenotypes. The presence/absence analyses assumed that sequencing depth was roughly uniform across donors, and that assumption may not be true. In a later genetic analysis, fewer N-insertions in productive TCRs were reported among donors in an Asian-associated ancestry cluster than the roughly 670-donor mean. In an earlier analysis of a few hundred of the donors, most TCR beta V segments were observed in productive rearrangements about 87% or about 30% of the time, broadly matching IMGT annotations. According to a later analysis, TCR association rates differed among HLA loci, with DRB1 alleles showing the most associated TCRs and HLA-C alleles showing the fewest. Most TCR sequences were seen in very few donors, while some public TCRs were found in many individuals. Because counts were too low, about 18 rarely observed V segments, including chromosome 9 orphons, were excluded from the earlier analysis of around 640 of the donors. Some IMGT-functional V segments, including TRBV6-2 and TRBV6-3, could not be told apart with the 87-base-pair reads, so those segments were excluded. Specific HLA alleles were associated with roughly 17,000 TCR beta sequences at a false discovery rate of 0.05 in a later analysis. V-gene and J-gene trimming of TCR beta chains was associated with a missense DCLRE1C variant in a later genetic analysis, and the association was replicated in an independent cohort. When HLA alleles, especially DR and DQ, strongly co-occurred, attributing TCR associations to individual alleles was difficult. A further reported finding was that TCR beta sequences accurately predicted the HLA-A and HLA-B alleles for most subjects in the first cohort. Three of the identified cytomegalovirus-associated TCR beta chains were confirmed in vitro to be specific for cytomegalovirus antigens. The classifier was reported to diagnose cytomegalovirus status with high specificity and sensitivity in both the original cohort and the validation cohort. Correlated functional status among segregating V segments might reflect linkage disequilibrium, but an unknown experimental factor could not be ruled out. The cohort was sequenced for TCR beta chains only, and without alpha or paired-chain data the features that could be detected were limited. For the cohort, immune exposure information was limited to CMV serostatus. A later analysis found that most CMV-associated TCR beta chains appeared HLA-restricted, with HLA associations seemingly driven largely by CMV exposure. A group of highly shared sequence variants was considered likely to be a technical artifact of the sequencing pipeline.

In total, 666 healthy bone marrow donors made up the cohort. At the time of sampling, every cohort member was nominally healthy, though immune exposures that went unrecorded were likely present. The donor was CMV seronegative and belonged to the group of over 300 seronegative cohort members. A peripheral blood sample was collected from each donor, and TCR beta sequencing was performed on peripheral blood mononuclear cells. The Qiagen DNeasy Blood Extraction Kit was used to extract genomic DNA from the blood cell samples. To note about this clone: Its recognized antigen is unknown. No base-level quality is on record; no much larger clone is a single base apart.

The library relied on the immunoSEQ multiplex PCR assay. A mixture of 60 forward primers for TCR Vbeta segments and 13 reverse primers for TCR Jbeta segments was used in the multiplex PCR. The CDR3 region of rearranged TCR beta genes was amplified from genomic DNA with a multiplex PCR assay. Amplified TCR beta libraries were sequenced as 87-base-pair reads on the Illumina HiSeq System. Under the source paper's analysis protocol: Across the 666 repertoires, a later analysis counted around 80 million unique TCR beta chains, roughly 11 million of which were shared by at least two donors. To remove PCR and sequencing errors, raw reads were error-corrected and collapsed into unique sequences using a nearest-neighbor algorithm that merged closely related sequences. Alignment of CDR3 sequences to IMGT reference sequences was used to assign V, D and J gene segments. For a sequence to be retained, a match of at least six nucleotides to both a V gene segment and a J gene segment was required. A rearrangement counted as productive if the CDR3 had no stop codons and remained in frame with V and J, and every other rearrangement counted as non-productive. CDR3 was defined by IMGT convention, running from the second conserved V-encoded cysteine to the conserved J-encoded phenylalanine. Sequences without an unambiguous match to a single V gene segment were excluded from the earlier analysis of 450 to 750 of the donors. An earlier analysis of some 610 of the donors called V segments functional above 56.7% productive rearrangements and segregating when the between-donor standard deviation exceeded 5%. To diagnose cytomegalovirus status from the catalog of TCR beta chain sequences, a statistical classification framework was built. A later analysis assigned V and J genes by comparing TCR nucleotide sequences with IMGT/GENE-DB human TR gene sequences. A later analysis assigned CDR3 sequences and most-parsimonious VDJ recombination scenarios with the TCRdist pipeline. In a later analysis, each TCR beta chain was defined by its CDR3 amino acid sequence together with its V-gene family, and reads lacking a unique V-gene family were excluded. To address suspected cross-contamination and a sequencing artifact, a later analysis removed under 600 highly shared, low-generation-probability nucleotide sequences. A later analysis calculated a clonal expansion index for each public chain from normalized within-repertoire ranks of inferred template counts. A later analysis computed generation probabilities with a VDJ recombination model fitted to out-of-frame rearrangements, and checked the results against IGoR. Hypergeometric tests were used in a later analysis to score TCR-TCR, TCR-HLA and TCR-CMV co-occurrence, with a repertoire-size bias correction applied to the TCR pairs. In a later analysis, false discovery rates were estimated by permuting HLA or CMV assignments 20 times. A later analysis grouped co-occurring TCRs with DBSCAN, adding TCRdist sequence similarity when clustering within HLA-allele-positive subsets. Repertoires with fewer than 30,000 or more than 120,000 public chains, plus five repertoires with anomalous nucleotide sharing, were excluded from co-occurrence clustering. The table comes from immuneACCESS by way of TCRdb, which keeps in-frame sequences with V and J called. Part of the clones is missing from these tables; in studies checked, under half for an unresolved V gene and the rest for unknown reasons. V and J calls and clone size follow that table, whereas D and trimming were derived from the DNA. The sample contains about 140,000 clones, around 79% of them found a single time. The ten largest clones add up to 1.2% to 1.5% of the sample.

For CDR1 and CDR2, the germline V gene lists MGHRA and YSYEKL. The CDR3 numbers 17 residues from cysteine through phenylalanine. Only CDR3 DNA is held: 51 bases, read in frame from base 1. Ends trimmed: V by 6 bases, J by 0 bases; bases unmatched to a gene: 13. Input material: PBMCs. The rearranged chain carries TRBV4-1 and TRBJ1-1, and 7 bases in between align with TRBD1. The origin of this receptor is a woman aged 40 to 49 in good health and CMV-seronegative. The CDR3 here reads CASSLSGWDSLNTEAFF. In nucleotide form, the sequence is TGCGCCAGCAGTCTTTCAGGGTGGGACAGCTTGAACACTGAAGCTTTCTTT.